This TCR beta chain derives from a study of T cells expressing NK-cell markers. Study context: Each TCR beta repertoire originated in sorted T cells that were CD3+CD56+NKG2C+, CD3+CD56+NKG2C- or CD3+CD56-NKG2C+.

Reanalyzing the 5' RACE reads, TCRdb keeps one entry per CDR3 protein, without DNA. The ten most abundant clones cover more than 3.5% of a sample with fewer than 300,000 distinct CDR3 sequences. In germline, CDR1 is SNHLY, CDR2 FYNNEI. CDR3 length equals 14 residues. To note about this clonotype: The target antigen is unknown.

Study results and limitations: Similarly, these clonotypes led the CD3+CD56-NKG2C+ fraction as well in a handful of donors. Several donors had dominant NKG2C+ clonotypes that comprised about 1.0-7.0% of their CD8+ T cells.

The chain combines TRBV2 with TRBJ2-1; without DNA, the TCRdb call of TRBD2 cannot be checked. Sequencing was done on a sample of blood T cells: a sorted CD56 or NKG2C T cell subset, CD4+ or CD8+ T cells, or bulk PBMC T cells (not recorded which). The clonotype originates from a woman aged 18 to 75 in good health. CDR3 loop: CASNDGGGGRVQFF.